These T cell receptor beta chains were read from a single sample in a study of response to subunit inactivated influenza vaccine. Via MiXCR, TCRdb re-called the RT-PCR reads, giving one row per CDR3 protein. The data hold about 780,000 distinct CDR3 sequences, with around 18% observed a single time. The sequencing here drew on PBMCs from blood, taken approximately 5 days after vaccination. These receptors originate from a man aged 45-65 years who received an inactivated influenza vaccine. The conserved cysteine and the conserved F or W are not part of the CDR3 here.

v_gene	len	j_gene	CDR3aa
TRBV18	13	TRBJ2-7	ASSPERTATYEQY
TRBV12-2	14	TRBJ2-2	ASRFFKRTATGELF
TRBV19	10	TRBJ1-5	ATAGVGQPQH
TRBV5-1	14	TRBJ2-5	ASSLGGTGIKETQY
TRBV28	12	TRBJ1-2	ASSLLPSNYGYT
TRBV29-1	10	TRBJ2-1	SVEVAIPEQF
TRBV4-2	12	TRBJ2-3	ASSQDLLADTQY
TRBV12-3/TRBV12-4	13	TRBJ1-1	ASSWGQWGNAEAF
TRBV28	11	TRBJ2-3	ASRTGGADTQY
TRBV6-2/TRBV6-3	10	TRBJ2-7	ASSYSRGEQY
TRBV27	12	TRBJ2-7	ASSFRDRRYEQY
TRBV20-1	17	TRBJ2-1	SARDRRSSGRGSYNEQF
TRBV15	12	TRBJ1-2	ATSRDKSWGGYT
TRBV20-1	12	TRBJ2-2	SASTQMRGVELF
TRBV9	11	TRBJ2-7	ASSVEIGSEQY
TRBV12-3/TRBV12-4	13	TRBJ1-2	ASSLDEAVRSGYT
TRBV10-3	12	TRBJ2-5	AISEGTGHGTQY
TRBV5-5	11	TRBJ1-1	ASSGTRETEAF
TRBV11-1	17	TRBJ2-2	ASSLTVWATSAGTGELF
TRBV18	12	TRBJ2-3	ASSRGSYTDTQY
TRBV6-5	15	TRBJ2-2	ASSFPGTALNTGELF